The 4 T cell receptor beta chains below all came from one sample that was sequenced in a study of cytomegalovirus exposure and HLA in healthy donors. The PCR made use of 60 Vbeta and 13 Jbeta primers. Measured with immunoSEQ multiplex PCR; TCRdb has only the in-frame clones, and not every one. The table includes under 150,000 clones, over 70% detected once. Sequences were obtained from PBMCs. Receptors originate from a woman in her 40s in good health and CMV-seronegative.

V usage is TRBV12-5 and J usage is TRBJ1-4; D possibly corresponds to TRBD1 (5 bases). This CDR3 is built from 16 residues. Per germline, CDR1 LGHNT and CDR2 FRNRAP. The V and J ends lost 0 bases and 8 bases respectively, with 16 bases between them. The CDR3 protein is CASGLVNPQGGEKLFF. Written as DNA, the CDR3 is TGTGCTAGTGGTTTGGTAAACCCCCAGGGTGGCGAAAAACTGTTTTTT.

The V and J genes are TRBV20-1 and TRBJ1-1, with D maybe TRBD1 (6 bases). The CDR3 has 11 amino acids. Germline-derived CDR1 and CDR2 are DFQATT and SNEGSKA (reference sequence). For the CDR3, the DNA is TGCAGAGGGACACTTAACACTGAAGCTTTCTTT. Translating gives CRGTLNTEAFF.

The chain has TRBV7-9 and TRBJ1-1; D uncertain. The CDR3 is 14 amino acids. V lost 5 bases to trimming and J lost 0 bases, with 10 bases between them. Germline V gene lookup returns CDR1 SEHNR and CDR2 FQNEAQ (reference sequence). CDR3 sequence: CASSPRAVNTEAFF. The CDR3 nucleotides are TGTGCCAGCAGCCCGCGCGCCGTGAACACTGAAGCTTTCTTT. Full variable domain (remainder filled in from reference TRBV7-9 and TRBJ1-1): DTGVSQNPRHKITKRGQNVTFRCDPISEHNRLYWYRQTLGQGPEFLTYFQNEAQLEKSRLLSDRFSAERPKGSFSTLEIQRTEQGDSAMYLCASSPRAVNTEAFFGQGTRLTVV.

On this clone: Different DNA sequences within this sample yield the same CDR3. The chain combines TRBV7-2 with TRBJ1-5, with D possibly matching TRBD1 (5 bases). Trimming took off 5 bases at V and 9 bases at J, with 11 bases between the two ends. CDR1 is SGHTA and CDR2 is FQGNSA in the germline V gene. The CDR3 runs 12 residues. The CDR3 loop is CASSPARGPQHF. The CDR3 nucleotides are TGTGCCAGCAGCCCCGCAAGGGGGCCCCAGCATTTT.